The sequence of this TCR beta chain was determined in a study of blood T cell repertoires in COVID-19. Study context: Samples representing acute and convalescent COVID-19 were sourced from the United States, Italy and Spain. PBMCs, B-cell-depleted T cells, or T cells were the source of the cDNA or gDNA that made up the material.

Study processing details: Amplification of reference gene primers provided the estimated nucleated cell counts. Sequencing used immunoSEQ multiplex PCR; TCRdb keeps in-frame clones, though not all of them. V and J calls plus clone size are reproduced from that table; the DNA served to infer D and trimming. The table shows about 160,000 clones, with approximately 90% occurring only once. V was pared by 0 bases and J by 4 bases, with 13 bases between. The CDR3 runs 15 residues. Germline V lookup: CDR1 LGHNT, CDR2 FRNRAP. The receptor was derived from a man younger than 30 with acute or convalescent COVID-19. The V and J genes are TRBV12-5 and TRBJ2-7, with a possible D match to TRBD2 (6 bases). The sample was peripheral blood. The CDR3 coding sequence is TGTGCTAGTGGTTTGGTAACGGGGACTCGGTACGAGCAGTACTTC. Protein: CASGLVTGTRYEQYF.